These 12 T cell receptor beta chains came from one sample sequenced in a study of long-term antiretroviral therapy in people with HIV. The authors ran the immunoSEQ assay, v3.0, at survey level. The table came from immunoSEQ multiplex PCR; TCRdb's copy has only in-frame clones and leaves some out. Of some 19,000 clones in the sample, around 80% were seen once. This specimen consisted of unsorted PBMCs, obtained 4.1 years after starting antiretroviral therapy. These TCRs come from a woman aged 40 to 50 with HIV.

This clone was found once. V and J are TRBV6-1 and TRBJ1-1; D ambiguous. The ends were cut back, 6 bases at V and 7 bases at J, with 15 bases in the middle. CDR1 is MNHNS, CDR2 SASEGT, per germline. The CDR3 spans 13 residues. CDR3 protein: CASSLGLVGEAFF. CDR3 in DNA: TGTGCCAGCAGCCTCGGTTTGGTCGGTGAAGCTTTCTTT.

The chain carries TRBV19 and TRBJ1-1; tentatively, D is TRBD1 (5 bases). Germline V gives CDR1 LNHDA, CDR2 SQIVND (reference sequence). This CDR3 has 15 amino acids. Trimming left V 4 bases short and J 1 base short, with 13 bases between. CDR3 coding DNA: TGTGCCAGTAGTAGCCCCAGGGTGGGGAACACTGAAGCTTTCTTT. Translating gives CASSSPRVGNTEAFF.

V gene TRBV9 combines with J gene TRBJ2-3; TRBD1 agrees at 7 bases. The length of the CDR3 is 15 residues. Unmatched junction bases numbered 12, after V lost 6 bases and J lost 5 bases. Germline assignment: CDR1 SGDLS and CDR2 YYNGEE. The DNA for the CDR3 is TGTGCCAGCAACCCCGGGACAGTGGTTAGAGATACGCAGTATTTT. Amino acid sequence: CASNPGTVVRDTQYF.

The J gene is TRBJ2-7, the V gene TRBV6-6; perhaps TRBD1 as D (5 bases). Germline-derived CDR1 and CDR2 are MNHNY and SVGAGI (reference sequence). Trimming took off 4 bases at V and 2 bases at J, with 15 bases between the two ends. The length of the CDR3 is 15 residues. DNA of the CDR3: TGTGCCAGCAGTTCTCACCAGGGAAATCCCTACGAGCAGTACTTC. Its translation: CASSSHQGNPYEQYF.

The sample holds one count of this clone. The chain joins TRBV30 to TRBJ2-3, with 7 bases identical to TRBD2. The germline V gene encodes CDR1 GTSNPN and CDR2 SVGIG (reference sequence). There are 16 residues in the CDR3. The J segment lost 6 bases and the V segment lost 2 bases, leaving 14 bases of the junction unmatched. The CDR3 sequence is CAWSLWAGGGTDTQYF. CDR3 DNA sequence: TGTGCCTGGAGTTTATGGGCTGGCGGGGGAACGGATACGCAGTATTTT.

The rearrangement links TRBV5-4 to TRBJ2-5, with TRBD1 as a possible D gene (6 bases). This CDR3 is built from 14 residues. Germline CDR1 reads SGHNT; CDR2 reads YYREEE (reference sequence). The germline V and J ends were trimmed by 4 bases and 0 bases, with 10 bases remaining between them. CDR3 DNA: TGTGCCAGCAGCAATACAGGGAACCAAGAGACCCAGTACTTC. It translates to CASSNTGNQETQYF.

This clone was observed once. The chain combines TRBV7-2 with TRBJ2-3, with 12 bases that match TRBD2. CDR1 SGHTA and CDR2 FQGNSA come from the germline V gene. With 1 base clipped from V and 3 bases from J, the junction kept 11 bases outside the gene matches. The CDR3 contains 19 residues. The CDR3 sequence is CASSLVVSLAGGPTDTQYF. CDR3 coding DNA: TGTGCCAGCAGCTTAGTAGTTAGTCTAGCGGGGGGGCCGACAGATACGCAGTATTTT.

The table lists this clone with a few counts. The CDR3 coding sequence is TGTGCCAGTGTTGGAGATACGCAGTATTTT. Translated, it gives CASVGDTQYF. This chain uses TRBV19 with TRBJ2-3; D gene unclear. This CDR3 spans 10 amino acids. Trimming took 8 bases from V and 5 from J, leaving 5 bases between them. The germline gives CDR1 LNHDA, CDR2 SQIVND (reference sequence). Full variable domain (missing parts from reference TRBV19 and TRBJ2-3): DGGITQSPKYLFRKEGQNVTLSCEQNLNHDAMYWYRQDPGQGLRLIYYSQIVNDFQKGDIAEGYSVSREKKESFPLTVTSAQKNPTAFYLCASVGDTQYFGPGTRLTVL.

The gene calls are TRBV7-6 and TRBJ2-1; a possible D gene is TRBD2 (5 bases). Trimming left V 1 base short and J 8 bases short, with 15 bases between. Germline V lookup: CDR1 SGHVS, CDR2 FNYEAQ. This CDR3 is built from 15 residues. CDR3 DNA: TGTGCCAGCAGCTTAGGAGTAGCCGGGGTCGATGAGCAGTTCTTC. Translation: CASSLGVAGVDEQFF. The variable domain in full, completed from reference TRBV7-6 and TRBJ2-1, reads GAGVSQSPRYKVTKRGQDVALRCDPISGHVSLYWYRQALGQGPEFLTYFNYEAQQDKSGLPNDRFSAERPEGSISTLTIQRTEQRDSAMYRCASSLGVAGVDEQFFGPGTRLTVL.

In nucleotides, the CDR3 is TGTGCCAGCAGCCCCCAATGGACAGGGAGGGGTGGCTACACCTTC. Its translation: CASSPQWTGRGGYTF. This chain uses TRBV7-8 with TRBJ1-2, with TRBD1 matching over 8 bases. Germline V gene data show CDR1 as SGHVS and CDR2 as FQNEAQ. The length of the CDR3 is 15 residues. After removal of 5 bases from V and 7 bases from J, the junction contained 12 bases not matched to a gene.

The V call is TRBV21-1, the J call TRBJ2-1; the table's TRBD1 call for D was not verified on the DNA. TRBV21-1 is designated a pseudogene. The CDR3 has 14 residues. Written as DNA, the CDR3 is TGTGCCAGCAGCTCCCCGACAGGGGTTGTTGAGCAGTTCTTC. This translates into CASSSPTGVVEQFF.

The V gene is TRBV7-2, the J gene TRBJ1-3; 8 nucleotides align to TRBD1. V lost 5 bases to trimming and J lost 0 bases; unmatched junction nucleotides: 3. The germline gives CDR1 SGHTA, CDR2 FQGNSA. The CDR3 consists of 15 residues. CDR3 residues: CASSPDRGSGNTIYF. Written as DNA, the CDR3 is TGTGCCAGCAGCCCAGACAGGGGCTCTGGAAACACCATATATTTT. Complete variable domain (other parts from reference TRBV7-2 and TRBJ1-3): GAGVSQSPSNKVTEKGKDVELRCDPISGHTALYWYRQSLGQGLEFLIYFQGNSAPDKSGLPSDRFSAERTGGSVSTLTIQRTQQEDSAVYLCASSPDRGSGNTIYFGEGSWLTVV.